This is a list of T cell receptor beta chains from one sample in a study of shared clonotypes between healthy human individuals. Data came from immunoSEQ multiplex PCR; TCRdb stores just in-frame clones and leaves some out. The table has fewer than 3 million clones, around 93% seen once. The specimen was naive CD4+ T cells from PBMCs. The receptor set was obtained from a man aged 18 to 29 in good health. Some clones in this sample may be carry-over from other donors' samples. The CDR3 runs from the conserved cysteine through the conserved F or W. The order of the fields is D gene, clone size, V gene, J gene, CDR3 protein, CDR3 DNA. A D gene is named only where the DNA matches it firmly. Expanded clones get a size class; other rows say once, few or many, or leave the size out.

-	-	TRBV30	TRBJ1-3	CAWSDSSGNTIYF	TGTGCCTGGTCGGACAGCTCTGGAAACACCATATATTTT
-	-	TRBV30	TRBJ2-7	CAWSEQGYEQYF	TGTGCCTGGAGCGAACAGGGTTACGAGCAGTACTTC
TRBD1	-	TRBV15	TRBJ2-7	CATSRDLPGQGDEQYF	TGTGCCACCAGCAGAGATCTCCCGGGACAGGGTGACGAGCAGTACTTC
-	-	TRBV9	TRBJ1-1	CASSVTGRTEAFF	TGTGCCAGCAGCGTAACAGGGCGGACTGAAGCTTTCTTT
-	-	TRBV6-6	TRBJ1-1	CASSSPGMEAFF	TGTGCCAGCAGTTCACCGGGAATGGAAGCTTTCTTT
TRBD2	-	TRBV7-2	TRBJ2-5	CASSLVGLGAGVRETQYF	TGTGCCAGCAGCTTAGTTGGCCTAGGAGCGGGAGTAAGGGAGACCCAGTACTTC
-	-	TRBV9	TRBJ2-5	CASSVATQETQYF	TGTGCCAGCAGCGTAGCTACACAGGAGACCCAGTACTTC
TRBD1	-	TRBV29-1	TRBJ2-7	CSVKTGTGSSYEQYF	TGCAGCGTAAAAACCGGGACAGGTAGCTCCTACGAGCAGTACTTC
-	-	TRBV4-3	TRBJ2-5	CASSQRGWGGTETQYF	TGCGCCAGCAGCCAAAGGGGGTGGGGAGGGACGGAGACCCAGTACTTC
-	-	TRBV7-9	TRBJ2-3	CASSTSIRPSTDTQYF	TGTGCCAGCAGCACTTCCATCCGACCTAGCACAGATACGCAGTATTTT
TRBD1	-	TRBV30	TRBJ2-7	CAWRIRGQGRGYEQYF	TGTGCCTGGAGGATCAGGGGACAGGGGAGGGGGTACGAGCAGTACTTC
-	few	TRBV30	TRBJ1-1	CAWTKMNTEAFF	TGTGCCTGGACGAAGATGAACACTGAAGCTTTCTTT
-	-	TRBV27	TRBJ1-1	CASSLSPFGGGSTEAFF	TGTGCCAGCAGTTTATCCCCGTTCGGCGGGGGCTCCACTGAAGCTTTCTTT
-	-	TRBV7-3	TRBJ2-3	CASSLPEDTQYF	TGTGCCAGCAGTTTGCCCGAGGATACGCAGTATTTT
-	-	TRBV6-5	TRBJ2-7	CASSYALEQYF	TGTGCCAGCAGTTACGCACTCGAGCAGTACTTC
-	-	TRBV28	TRBJ2-1	CASSFPGSVYNEQFF	TGTGCCAGCAGTTTTCCAGGGAGCGTGTACAATGAGCAGTTCTTC
TRBD2	-	TRBV2	TRBJ2-1	CASSAGLAGRYNEQFF	TGTGCCAGCAGTGCGGGACTAGCGGGACGCTACAATGAGCAGTTCTTC
TRBD2	-	TRBV4-1	TRBJ2-7	CASSQVITSGSPYEQYF	TGCGCCAGCAGCCAAGTTATCACTAGCGGGAGCCCTTACGAGCAGTACTTC
-	-	TRBV7-8	TRBJ1-3	CASSSPAIFTSGNTIYF	TGTGCCAGCAGCTCACCCGCGATTTTCACCTCTGGAAACACCATATATTTT
TRBD1	-	TRBV19	TRBJ2-5	CASSTMTGGKQETQYF	TGTGCCAGTAGTACCATGACAGGGGGGAAACAAGAGACCCAGTACTTC
TRBD2	-	TRBV19	TRBJ2-3	CASSPGLARADTQYF	TGTGCCAGTAGTCCGGGACTAGCGAGGGCAGATACGCAGTATTTT
-	-	TRBV9	TRBJ1-2	CASSVDEVDYGYTF	TGTGCCAGCAGCGTAGATGAAGTGGACTATGGCTACACCTTC